Listed below are T cell receptor beta chains from one sample, sequenced in a study of cytomegalovirus exposure and HLA in healthy donors. TCRdb's table, derived via immunoSEQ multiplex PCR, lists solely in-frame clones and lacks some. Of under 150,000 clones listed, around 68% are singletons. The sample was PBMCs. These receptors were collected from a woman aged 40 to 50 in good health and CMV-seropositive. Both conserved end residues are part of each CDR3.

v_call: TRBV30
j_call: TRBJ1-3
cdr3_aa: CAWSVGGAYRGNTIYF

v_call: TRBV2
j_call: TRBJ1-5
cdr3_aa: CASSAPGQPQHF

v_call: TRBV4-1
j_call: TRBJ2-5
cdr3_aa: CASSQDRGGETQYF

v_call: TRBV9
j_call: TRBJ2-7
cdr3_aa: CASSVGPEGTYEQYF

v_call: TRBV4-1
j_call: TRBJ2-5
cdr3_aa: CASSPHEYQETQYF

v_call: TRBV2
j_call: TRBJ1-2
cdr3_aa: CASNTLGTGIDGYTF

v_call: TRBV25-1
j_call: TRBJ2-1
cdr3_aa: CASSFPQGTYNEQFF

v_call: TRBV14
j_call: TRBJ2-3
cdr3_aa: CASSQGSGRATDTQYF

v_call: TRBV30
j_call: TRBJ1-5
cdr3_aa: CAWSSGANQPQHF

v_call: TRBV7-8
j_call: TRBJ2-5
cdr3_aa: CASRKREGQETQYF

v_call: TRBV6-5
j_call: TRBJ1-1
cdr3_aa: CASSYAGGKTEAFF

v_call: TRBV19
j_call: TRBJ1-4
cdr3_aa: CASSMDRTGREKLFF

v_call: TRBV7-2
j_call: TRBJ1-1
cdr3_aa: CASTRLFGAEAFF

v_call: TRBV2
j_call: TRBJ1-4
cdr3_aa: CASRLQGSTLFF

v_call: TRBV7-8
j_call: TRBJ1-6
cdr3_aa: CASSLQYGANSPLHF

v_call: TRBV6-5
j_call: TRBJ1-1
cdr3_aa: CASTRQGNTEAFF

v_call: TRBV11-1
j_call: TRBJ2-2
cdr3_aa: CASSFGGSGTGELFF

v_call: TRBV7-8
j_call: TRBJ1-4
cdr3_aa: CASSLARAAFNEKLFF

v_call: TRBV2
j_call: TRBJ2-3
cdr3_aa: CASSGGTSSSTDTQYF

v_call: TRBV6-6
j_call: TRBJ1-1
cdr3_aa: CASRLLENTEAFF

v_call: TRBV7-9
j_call: TRBJ2-2
cdr3_aa: CSSSLRDREGTGELFF

v_call: TRBV10-3
j_call: TRBJ1-5
cdr3_aa: CAIGRGEQGHQPQHF